This TCR beta chain was observed in a study of blood T cells in healthy people across ages. This clonotype has just a few counts. Its cognate antigen is unknown. The germline V and J ends were trimmed by 0 bases and 7 bases, with 14 bases remaining between them. Per germline, CDR1 SGHRS and CDR2 YFSETQ. The CDR3 is 15 amino acids. Combining a sample-barcoded 5' primer with a J-beta primer mix, a second PCR ran for about 7 to 11 cycles. TCRdb passed the 5' RACE reads through MiXCR, listing each CDR3 protein once. The top ten clones hold 18% of a sample with roughly 500,000 distinct CDR3 sequences, about 25% of them seen once. Study outcomes and limitations: Older age coincided with a roughly linear decline in TCR beta diversity per million T cells.

The receptor's source is a woman in her 70s in good health. The rearrangement links TRBV5-1 to TRBJ2-1; D tentatively reads TRBD1 or TRBD2 (6 bases each). Sequenced input: blood. CDR3 sequence (DNA): TGCGCCAGCAGCTTGGAGGGCCGAGGGGGGAATGAGCAGTTCTTC. Its translation is CASSLEGRGGNEQFF. Drawing the rest from reference TRBV5-1 and TRBJ2-1, the complete variable domain is KAGVTQTPRYLIKTRGQQVTLSCSPISGHRSVSWYQQTPGQGLQFLFEYFSETQRNKGNFPGRFSGRQFSNSRSEMNVSTLELGDSALYLCASSLEGRGGNEQFFGPGTRLTVL.